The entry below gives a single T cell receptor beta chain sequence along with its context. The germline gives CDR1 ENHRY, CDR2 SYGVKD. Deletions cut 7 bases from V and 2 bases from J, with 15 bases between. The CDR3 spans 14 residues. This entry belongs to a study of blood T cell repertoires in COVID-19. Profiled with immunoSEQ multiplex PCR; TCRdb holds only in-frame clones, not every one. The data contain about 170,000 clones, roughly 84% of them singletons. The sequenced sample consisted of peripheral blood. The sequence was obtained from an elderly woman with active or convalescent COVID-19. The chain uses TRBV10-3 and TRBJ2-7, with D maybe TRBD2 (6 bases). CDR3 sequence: CAITPSDPPYEQYF. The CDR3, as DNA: TGTGCCATCACCCCTAGCGACCCTCCCTACGAGCAGTACTTC.